This T cell receptor (beta chain) was identified during a study of T cell clones after liver transplantation. The table came from immunoSEQ multiplex PCR; TCRdb's copy has only in-frame clones and leaves some out. The data show some 80,000 clones, with roughly 82% seen just once and under 0.6% held by the top ten. This CDR3 contains 14 residues. V gave up 5 bases and J gave up 4 bases, with 12 bases separating them. The germline V gene has CDR1 SGHRS and CDR2 YFSETQ. Only one count was recorded for this clone. V usage is TRBV5-1 and J usage is TRBJ1-4; perhaps TRBD1 as D (5 bases). The clonotype comes from a human patient who received a liver transplant. Some T cells may be transferred from the graft donor. The source was CD4+ T cells from blood, collected 45 to 47 months after liver transplant. CDR3 nucleotide sequence: TGCGCCAGCAGTCCGCGGGGACGTAATGAAAAACTGTTTTTT. Translation: CASSPRGRNEKLFF. The entire variable domain, with the rest obtained from reference TRBV5-1 and TRBJ1-4, is as follows: KAGVTQTPRYLIKTRGQQVTLSCSPISGHRSVSWYQQTPGQGLQFLFEYFSETQRNKGNFPGRFSGRQFSNSRSEMNVSTLELGDSALYLCASSPRGRNEKLFFGSGTQLSVL.